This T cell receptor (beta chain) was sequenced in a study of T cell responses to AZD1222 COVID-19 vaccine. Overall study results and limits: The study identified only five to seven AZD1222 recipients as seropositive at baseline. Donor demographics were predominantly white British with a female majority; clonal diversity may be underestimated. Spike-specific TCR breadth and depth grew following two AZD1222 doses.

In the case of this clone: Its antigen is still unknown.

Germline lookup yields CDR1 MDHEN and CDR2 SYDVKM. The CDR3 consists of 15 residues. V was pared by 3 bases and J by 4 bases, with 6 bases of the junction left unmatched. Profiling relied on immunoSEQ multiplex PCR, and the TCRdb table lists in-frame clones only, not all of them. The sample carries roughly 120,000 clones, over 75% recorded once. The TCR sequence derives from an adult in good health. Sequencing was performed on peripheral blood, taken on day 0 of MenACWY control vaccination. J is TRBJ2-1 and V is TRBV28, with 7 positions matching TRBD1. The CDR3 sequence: CASSFRGTVYNEQFF. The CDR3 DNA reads TGTGCCAGCAGTTTTCGTGGGACAGTTTACAATGAGCAGTTCTTC. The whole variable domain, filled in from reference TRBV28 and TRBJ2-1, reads DVKVTQSSRYLVKRTGEKVFLECVQDMDHENMFWYRQDPGLGLRLIYFSYDVKMKEKGDIPEGYSVSREKKERFSLILESASTNQTSMYLCASSFRGTVYNEQFFGPGTRLTVL.